This is a list of T cell receptor beta chains from one sample in a study of shared clonotypes between healthy human individuals. Assay: immunoSEQ multiplex PCR; the TCRdb copy retains only in-frame clones and omits some. The profile shows some 500,000 clones, 90% to 96% of them singletons. Sequencing was done on a sample of naive CD4+ T cells sorted from blood. The receptors come from a woman in her 30s in good health. Both conserved end residues are part of each CDR3. A D gene is named only where the DNA matches it firmly. Clone size is shown for a subset of rows, as once, few, many or a class of expanded clone.

D	J	V	size	CDR3	DNA
.	TRBJ2-7	TRBV20-1	.	CSASAGYEQYF	TGCAGTGCTAGTGCGGGGTACGAGCAGTACTTC
.	TRBJ2-1	TRBV6-4	.	CASSEILANEQFF	TGTGCCAGCAGTGAAATCCTGGCGAATGAGCAGTTCTTC
TRBD1	TRBJ1-1	TRBV7-9	few	CATETGLRNTEAFF	TGTGCCACTGAGACAGGGCTCCGGAACACTGAAGCTTTCTTT
TRBD1	TRBJ2-6	TRBV28	.	CASRRGQGAAGANVLTF	TGTGCCAGCAGAAGAGGACAGGGGGCTGCTGGGGCCAACGTCCTGACTTTC
TRBD1	TRBJ2-5	TRBV29-1	.	CSAGQEQETQYF	TGCAGCGCAGGACAGGAGCAAGAGACCCAGTACTTC
.	TRBJ2-7	TRBV7-2	once	CASSLYPYEQYF	TGTGCCAGCAGCTTATACCCCTACGAGCAGTACTTC
.	TRBJ1-6	TRBV28	.	CASSLVAQSYSPLHF	TGTGCCAGCAGTTTAGTGGCACAGTCCTATTCACCCCTCCACTTT
TRBD2	TRBJ2-1	TRBV6-6	.	CASSYSGLAGDEQFF	TGTGCCAGCAGTTACTCAGGACTAGCTGGAGATGAGCAGTTCTTC
TRBD2	TRBJ2-1	TRBV5-1	.	CASSPGLLLAATPYNEQFF	TGCGCCAGCAGCCCGGGACTTCTTCTAGCGGCCACCCCTTACAATGAGCAGTTCTTC
.	TRBJ1-5	TRBV7-6	.	CASSLASTGFKPQHF	TGTGCCAGCAGCTTAGCCTCTACAGGTTTCAAGCCCCAGCATTTT
.	TRBJ1-1	TRBV6-5	.	CASRRWDTPNTEAFF	TGTGCCAGCAGGCGGTGGGACACTCCTAACACTGAAGCTTTCTTT
.	TRBJ2-7	TRBV27	.	CASSWLDESGSGEQYF	TGTGCCAGCAGTTGGCTAGATGAGTCGGGCTCGGGCGAGCAGTACTTC
.	TRBJ2-1	TRBV29-1	.	CSVLPSPYNEQFF	TGCAGCGTGCTCCCCTCCCCCTACAATGAGCAGTTCTTC
.	TRBJ1-1	TRBV28	.	CASSWATMNTEAFF	TGTGCCAGCAGTTGGGCCACCATGAACACTGAAGCTTTCTTT
.	TRBJ1-5	TRBV6-1	.	CASSEKGGYQPQHF	TGTGCCAGCAGTGAAAAAGGGGGGTATCAGCCCCAGCATTTT
.	TRBJ2-7	TRBV28	.	CASSPGQIGEQYF	TGTGCCAGCAGTCCCGGACAGATTGGCGAGCAGTACTTC
.	TRBJ1-5	TRBV28	.	CASSPTRTVGGQPQHF	TGTGCCAGCAGTCCAACCCGGACGGTAGGGGGTCAGCCCCAGCATTTT
.	TRBJ2-5	TRBV4-2	.	CASSPAQVQETQYF	TGTGCCAGCAGCCCTGCACAGGTCCAAGAGACCCAGTACTTC
.	TRBJ2-7	TRBV10-1	.	CASSESLLTKYF	TGCGCCAGCAGTGAGTCTTTATTAACCAAGTACTTC
.	TRBJ2-6	TRBV5-1	.	CASSWGHPSGANVLTF	TGCGCCAGCAGCTGGGGACATCCCTCTGGGGCCAACGTCCTGACTTTC
.	TRBJ2-5	TRBV6-5	.	CASSRTEGETQYF	TGTGCCAGCAGCAGGACAGAGGGGGAGACCCAGTACTTC
TRBD2	TRBJ2-7	TRBV7-9	once	CASSLGGLAEQYF	TGTGCCAGCAGCTTAGGGGGACTAGCTGAGCAGTACTTC